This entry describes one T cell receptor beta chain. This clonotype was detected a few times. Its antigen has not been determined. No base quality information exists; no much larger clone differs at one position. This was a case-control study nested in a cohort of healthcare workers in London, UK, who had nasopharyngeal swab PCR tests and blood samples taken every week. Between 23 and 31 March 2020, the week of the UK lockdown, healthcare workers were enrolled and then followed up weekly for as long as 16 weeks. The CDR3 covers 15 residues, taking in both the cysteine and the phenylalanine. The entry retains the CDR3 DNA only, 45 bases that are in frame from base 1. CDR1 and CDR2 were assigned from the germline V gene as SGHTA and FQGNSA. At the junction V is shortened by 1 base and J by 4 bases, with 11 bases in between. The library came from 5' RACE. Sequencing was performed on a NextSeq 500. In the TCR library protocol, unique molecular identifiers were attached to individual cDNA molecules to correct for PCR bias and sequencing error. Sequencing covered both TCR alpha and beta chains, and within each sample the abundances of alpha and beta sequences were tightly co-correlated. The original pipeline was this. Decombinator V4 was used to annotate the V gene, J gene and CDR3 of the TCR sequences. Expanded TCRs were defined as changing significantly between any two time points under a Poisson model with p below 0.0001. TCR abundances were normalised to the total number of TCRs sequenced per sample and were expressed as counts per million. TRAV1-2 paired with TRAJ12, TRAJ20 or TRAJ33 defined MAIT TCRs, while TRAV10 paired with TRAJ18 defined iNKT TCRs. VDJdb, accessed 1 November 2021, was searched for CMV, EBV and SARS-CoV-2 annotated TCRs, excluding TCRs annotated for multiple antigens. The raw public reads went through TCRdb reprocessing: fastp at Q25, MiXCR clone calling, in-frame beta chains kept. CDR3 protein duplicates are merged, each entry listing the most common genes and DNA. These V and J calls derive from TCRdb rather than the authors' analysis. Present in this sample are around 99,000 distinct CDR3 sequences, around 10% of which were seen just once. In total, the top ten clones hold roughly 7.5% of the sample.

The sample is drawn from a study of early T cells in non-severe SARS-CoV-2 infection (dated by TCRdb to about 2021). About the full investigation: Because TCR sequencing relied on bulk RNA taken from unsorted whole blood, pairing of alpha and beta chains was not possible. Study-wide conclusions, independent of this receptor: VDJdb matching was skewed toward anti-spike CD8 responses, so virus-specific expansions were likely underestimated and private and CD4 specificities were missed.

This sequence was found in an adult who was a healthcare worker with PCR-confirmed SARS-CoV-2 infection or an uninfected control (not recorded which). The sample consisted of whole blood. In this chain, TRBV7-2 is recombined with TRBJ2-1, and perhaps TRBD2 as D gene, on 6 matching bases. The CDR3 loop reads CASSLGFGSYNEQFF. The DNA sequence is TGTGCCAGCAGCTTAGGTTTCGGGAGTTACAATGAGCAGTTCTTC.